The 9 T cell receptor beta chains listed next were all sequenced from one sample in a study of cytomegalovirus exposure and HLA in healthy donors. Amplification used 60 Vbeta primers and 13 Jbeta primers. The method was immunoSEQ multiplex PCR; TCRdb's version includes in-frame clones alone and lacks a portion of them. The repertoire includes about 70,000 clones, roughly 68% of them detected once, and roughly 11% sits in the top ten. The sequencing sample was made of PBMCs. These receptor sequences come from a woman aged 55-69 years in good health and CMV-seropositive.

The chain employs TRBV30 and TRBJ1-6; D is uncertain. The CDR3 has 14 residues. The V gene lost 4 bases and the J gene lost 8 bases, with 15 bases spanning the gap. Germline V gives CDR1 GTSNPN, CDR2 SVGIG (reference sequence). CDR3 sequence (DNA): TGTGCCTGGAAGGCGTCAGGACTTTATTCACCCCTCCACTTT. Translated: CAWKASGLYSPLHF.

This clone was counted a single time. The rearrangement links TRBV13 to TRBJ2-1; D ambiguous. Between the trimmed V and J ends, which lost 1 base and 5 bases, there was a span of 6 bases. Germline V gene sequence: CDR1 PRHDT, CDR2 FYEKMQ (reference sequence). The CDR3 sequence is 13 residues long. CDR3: CASSLVLDNEQFF. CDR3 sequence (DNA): TGTGCCAGCAGCTTAGTTCTAGACAATGAGCAGTTCTTC.

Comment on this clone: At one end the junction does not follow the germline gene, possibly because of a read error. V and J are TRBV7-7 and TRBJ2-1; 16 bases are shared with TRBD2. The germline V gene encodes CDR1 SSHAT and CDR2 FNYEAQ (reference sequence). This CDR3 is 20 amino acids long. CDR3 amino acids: CASSRYPGTSGGAWSNEQFF. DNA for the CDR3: TGTGCTAGCAGCCGCTATCCCGGGACTAGCGGGGGGGCGTGGAGCAATGAGCAGTTCTTC.

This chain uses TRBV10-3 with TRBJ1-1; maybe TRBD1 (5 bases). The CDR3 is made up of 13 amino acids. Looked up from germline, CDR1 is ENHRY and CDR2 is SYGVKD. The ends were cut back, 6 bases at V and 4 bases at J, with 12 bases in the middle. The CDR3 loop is CAIRDGGTTEAFF. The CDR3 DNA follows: TGTGCCATCAGGGACGGGGGTACCACTGAAGCTTTCTTT.

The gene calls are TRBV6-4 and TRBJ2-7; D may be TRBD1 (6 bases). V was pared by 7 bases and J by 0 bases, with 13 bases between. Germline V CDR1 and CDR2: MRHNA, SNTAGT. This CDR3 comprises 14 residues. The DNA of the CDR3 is TGTGCCAGCAAACTGGACAGCGCCTCCTACGAGCAGTACTTC. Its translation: CASKLDSASYEQYF.

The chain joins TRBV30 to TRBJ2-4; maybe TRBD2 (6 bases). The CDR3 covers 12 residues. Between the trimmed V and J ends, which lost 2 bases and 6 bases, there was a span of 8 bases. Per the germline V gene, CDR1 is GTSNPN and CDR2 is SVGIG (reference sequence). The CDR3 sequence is CAWSRGTNIQYF. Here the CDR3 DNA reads TGTGCCTGGAGTCGGGGGACAAACATTCAGTACTTC.

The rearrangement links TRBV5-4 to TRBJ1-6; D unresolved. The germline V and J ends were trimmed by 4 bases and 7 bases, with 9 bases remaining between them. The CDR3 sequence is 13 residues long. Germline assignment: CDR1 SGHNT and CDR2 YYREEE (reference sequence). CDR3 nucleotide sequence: TGTGCCAGCAGCCCCCGGGAAAATTCACCCCTCCACTTT. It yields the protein CASSPRENSPLHF.

CDR3 in amino acids: CAWSVQMGSPLHF. In DNA, the CDR3 is TGTGCCTGGAGTGTACAGATGGGTTCACCCCTCCACTTT. The chain employs TRBV30 and TRBJ1-6; D unclear. V lost 0 bases and J 9 bases, leaving 9 bases between the germline ends. This CDR3 is built from 13 residues. From germline, CDR1 is GTSNPN and CDR2 SVGIG (reference sequence).

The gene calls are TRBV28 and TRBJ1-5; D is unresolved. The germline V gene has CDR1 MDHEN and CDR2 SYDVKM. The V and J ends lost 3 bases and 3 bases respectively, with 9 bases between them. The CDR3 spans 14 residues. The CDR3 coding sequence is TGTGCCAGCAGTTTGAATCTATTCAATCAGCCCCAGCATTTT. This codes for CASSLNLFNQPQHF.